This entry is about one TCR beta chain. This entry belongs to a study of blood T cell repertoires in COVID-19. Turning to the study itself: In each case, the material was cDNA or gDNA derived from T cells, B-cell-depleted T cells, or PBMCs.

The ends were cut back, 5 bases at V and 1 base at J, with 11 bases in the middle. The CDR3 extends over 14 amino acids. CDR1 and CDR2 from the germline V gene are KGHSH and LQKENI. Using immunoSEQ multiplex PCR, the repertoire was profiled, and TCRdb retains in-frame clones only, with some absent. Counted here are over 85,000 clones, approximately 90% occurring once; the ten biggest clones make up more than 3.5%. The sequence was collected from a human donor with COVID-19, enrolled during active disease. The donor label of this sample is uncertain. Material: peripheral blood. The rearrangement uses TRBV18 and TRBJ1-2; tentative D call: TRBD1 (6 bases). The CDR3 DNA follows: TGTGCCAGCTCAACCATACAGGGTAACTATGGCTACACCTTC. Encoded protein: CASSTIQGNYGYTF.